Listed below are T cell receptor beta chains from one sample, sequenced in a study of blood T cell repertoires in COVID-19. The assay was immunoSEQ multiplex PCR, and TCRdb's table has in-frame clones only and misses some. The table lists hundreds of thousands of clones, around 87% of them singletons. The sequenced sample consisted of PBMCs or T cells enriched from blood (not recorded which). The source is a man aged 35 to 55 in a cohort exposed to, infected with or recovered from COVID-19 (not recorded which). Each CDR3 is given with its conserved first and last residue. A D gene is named only where the DNA matches it firmly. Clone size is given for some rows only: seen once, a few or many times, or a class if the clone is expanded.

V gene	D gene	clone size	J gene	CDR3 protein	CDR3 DNA
TRBV27	TRBD1	-	TRBJ2-7	CASRLNRGYEQYF	TGTGCCAGCAGGTTAAACAGGGGCTACGAGCAGTACTTC
TRBV5-8	-	-	TRBJ1-4	CASSLQGDSRKLFF	TGTGCCAGCAGCTTGCAGGGTGATTCAAGAAAACTGTTTTTT
TRBV11-3	TRBD2	-	TRBJ2-3	CASSRTSGIGGTDTQYF	TGTGCCAGCAGCCGGACTAGCGGGATAGGAGGCACAGATACGCAGTATTTT
TRBV18	TRBD1	-	TRBJ2-1	CASSQGQGAGEQFF	TGTGCCAGCTCACAAGGACAGGGGGCGGGTGAGCAGTTCTTC
TRBV19	TRBD2	-	TRBJ2-4	CASSIDGAGVTKNIQYF	TGTGCCAGTAGTATAGATGGCGCGGGAGTCACCAAAAACATTCAGTACTTC
TRBV7-9	TRBD1	-	TRBJ1-4	CASSTQGATNEKLFF	TGTGCCAGCAGCACACAGGGGGCAACTAATGAAAAACTGTTTTTT
TRBV19	-	-	TRBJ2-6	CASSASIYTSGANVLTF	TGTGCCAGTAGTGCGTCCATTTATACCTCTGGGGCCAACGTCCTGACTTTC
TRBV6-5	TRBD1	-	TRBJ2-7	CASRTGTGFYEQYF	TGTGCCAGCAGAACCGGGACAGGATTCTACGAGCAGTACTTC
TRBV18	TRBD2	-	TRBJ2-5	CASSPRLAELETQYF	TGTGCCAGCTCACCTAGGCTAGCGGAACTAGAGACCCAGTACTTC
TRBV4-2	TRBD2	-	TRBJ2-1	CASSPLGAGGVSYNEQFF	TGTGCCAGCAGCCCACTCGGGGCGGGAGGGGTCTCCTACAATGAGCAGTTCTTC
TRBV9	TRBD2	-	TRBJ2-1	CASSGGLFNNEQFF	TGTGCCAGCAGCGGGGGACTATTCAACAATGAGCAGTTCTTC
TRBV5-4	-	-	TRBJ2-1	CASSPGHGSYNEQFF	TGTGCCAGCAGCCCGGGACACGGCTCCTACAATGAGCAGTTCTTC
TRBV5-4	TRBD1	-	TRBJ2-2	CASSLGDRVTGELFF	TGTGCCAGCAGCTTGGGGGACAGGGTGACCGGGGAGCTGTTTTTT
TRBV11-2	-	-	TRBJ1-1	CASSWTENTEAFF	TGTGCCAGCAGCTGGACAGAGAACACTGAAGCTTTCTTT
TRBV20-1	-	-	TRBJ2-7	CSALVAYEQYF	TGCAGTGCACTAGTGGCTTACGAGCAGTACTTC
TRBV10-3	-	-	TRBJ1-5	CAVKAGPGNQPQHF	TGTGCCGTCAAAGCGGGACCCGGCAATCAGCCCCAGCATTTT
TRBV6-5	TRBD1	-	TRBJ2-7	CASKRDRDYEQYF	TGTGCCAGCAAACGGGACAGGGACTACGAGCAGTACTTC
TRBV7-9	-	-	TRBJ2-1	CASSGDSEQFF	TGTGCCAGCAGTGGGGACTCCGAGCAGTTCTTC
TRBV13	-	-	TRBJ1-2	CASSLAKVTHSGGYTF	TGTGCCAGCAGCTTAGCGAAGGTTACCCACAGCGGTGGCTACACCTTC
TRBV7-9	-	-	TRBJ2-3	CASSLGGLAGTDTQYF	TGTGCCAGCAGCTTAGGAGGGCTGGCGGGCACAGATACGCAGTATTTT
TRBV11-2	-	-	TRBJ2-3	CASSLGLTDTQYF	TGTGCCAGCAGCTTAGGGCTCACAGATACGCAGTATTTT
TRBV19	-	-	TRBJ2-3	CATRGPSGVDTQYF	TGTGCCACCAGGGGGCCTAGCGGGGTAGATACGCAGTATTTT
TRBV10-1	TRBD1	-	TRBJ2-7	CASSRQGTYEQYF	TGCGCCAGCAGTCGACAGGGAACCTACGAGCAGTACTTC
TRBV5-6	-	-	TRBJ1-6	CASSSDKLSYNSPLHF	TGTGCCAGCAGCTCGGACAAGCTTTCCTATAATTCACCCCTCCACTTT
TRBV7-8	TRBD1	-	TRBJ1-2	CASSLTGMRSYGYTF	TGTGCCAGCAGCTTGACAGGGATGAGGAGCTATGGCTACACCTTC
TRBV2	-	-	TRBJ2-2	CASSARAGKETGELFF	TGTGCCAGCAGTGCGAGGGCGGGAAAGGAGACCGGGGAGCTGTTTTTT
TRBV23-1	TRBD2	-	TRBJ2-1	CASSQKGLAGRQGEQFF	TGCGCCAGCAGTCAAAAAGGTCTAGCGGGGCGTCAGGGGGAGCAGTTCTTC
TRBV15	TRBD1	-	TRBJ2-7	CATSPPWGQGGSYEQYF	TGTGCCACCAGCCCCCCCTGGGGACAGGGGGGCAGCTACGAGCAGTACTTC
TRBV7-6	-	-	TRBJ2-7	CASSLGGRHSYEQYF	TGTGCCAGCAGCTTGGGTGGGAGACACTCCTACGAGCAGTACTTC
TRBV7-2	-	-	TRBJ2-5	CASSPTSGETQYF	TGTGCCAGCAGCCCTACCTCAGGGGAGACCCAGTACTTC
TRBV21-1	-	few	TRBJ2-7	CASGDRERIPYEQYF	TGTGCCAGCGGGGACAGGGAAAGGATTCCTTACGAGCAGTACTTC
TRBV27	-	-	TRBJ2-1	CASMMTDGRANEQFF	TGTGCCAGCATGATGACAGACGGTCGGGCCAATGAGCAGTTCTTC
TRBV6-5	-	-	TRBJ1-1	CASSYSLGGSSTEAFF	TGTGCCAGCAGTTACTCGTTGGGGGGTTCAAGCACTGAAGCTTTCTTT
TRBV6-5	TRBD2	-	TRBJ2-5	CASPGQPGLGETQYF	TGTGCCAGCCCCGGACAGCCGGGACTAGGAGAGACCCAGTACTTC
TRBV7-8	-	-	TRBJ1-1	CASSTPDSWMNTEAFF	TGTGCCAGCAGCACCCCGGACAGCTGGATGAACACTGAAGCTTTCTTT
TRBV3-1/TRBV3-2	-	-	TRBJ1-6	CASSPNGQLTNSPLHF	TGTGCCAGCAGCCCCAACGGACAGCTTACCAATTCACCCCTCCACTTT
TRBV24-1	TRBD1	-	TRBJ2-3	CATGTESTDTQYF	TGTGCCACCGGGACAGAAAGCACAGATACGCAGTATTTT
TRBV5-1	TRBD1	-	TRBJ2-5	CASSRGTARWETQYF	TGCGCCAGCAGCAGAGGGACAGCAAGATGGGAGACCCAGTACTTC
TRBV9	TRBD1	-	TRBJ2-5	CASSVTGTEETQYF	TGTGCCAGCAGCGTTACCGGGACAGAAGAGACCCAGTACTTC
TRBV10-3	TRBD1	few	TRBJ2-1	CAISAGTGDYNEQFF	TGTGCCATCAGTGCCGGGACAGGGGACTACAATGAGCAGTTCTTC
TRBV9	TRBD2	once	TRBJ2-1	CASSPSGKRYNEQFF	TGTGCCAGCAGCCCTAGCGGGAAAAGGTACAATGAGCAGTTCTTC
TRBV10-3	-	many	TRBJ1-1	CAISRDLNTEAFF	TGTGCCATCTCGAGGGACTTGAACACTGAAGCTTTCTTT
TRBV30	TRBD2	-	TRBJ2-7	CAWSAIISGSYEQYF	TGTGCCTGGAGCGCAATCATTAGCGGGTCCTACGAGCAGTACTTC
TRBV27	TRBD2	-	TRBJ2-7	CASSTLRTSGTSYGQYF	TGTGCCAGCAGTACACTCCGGACTAGCGGGACCTCCTATGGGCAGTACTTC
TRBV7-2	-	-	TRBJ1-1	CASGPNSYMNTEAFF	TGTGCCAGCGGGCCAAACAGTTATATGAACACTGAAGCTTTCTTT
TRBV2	TRBD1	-	TRBJ2-7	CASSQGTGGYEQYF	TGTGCCAGCAGTCAAGGGACAGGGGGCTACGAGCAGTACTTC
TRBV5-4	TRBD2	-	TRBJ2-5	CASSLGVAGLQETQYF	TGTGCCAGCAGCTTGGGGGTAGCGGGACTCCAAGAGACCCAGTACTTC